Following are 20 T cell receptor beta chains from one sample sequenced in a study of shared clonotypes between healthy human individuals (dated by TCRdb to about 2020). CD8 naive samples were CD45RO-negative cells positively selected for CCR7, giving a CD45RA+CCR7+ population that excluded TemRA cells. The library was obtained by the immunoSEQ multiplex PCR assay. What TCRdb holds here is the immuneACCESS table cut down to in-frame rearrangements. Part of the clones is not present; checked against another copy, under half of the missing clones reflect an unresolved V gene, and the others are unexplained. Present in this sample are about 590,000 clones, nearly 97% of which were seen just once. The top ten constitute roughly 0.1% of the sample. Sequencing was carried out using naive CD8+ T cells sorted from blood. The cell subset or site label corresponds to: CD45RA+CCR7+. These receptors came from a young woman in good health.

V is TRBV28 and J is TRBJ1-1, with D tentatively TRBD1 (5 bases). Germline lookup yields CDR1 MDHEN and CDR2 SYDVKM. This CDR3 is built from 14 residues. Deletions cut 0 bases from V and 6 bases from J, with 11 bases between. In DNA, the CDR3 is TGTGCCAGCAGTTTATGGGGGCGAACCCCTGAAGCTTTCTTT. It is translated as CASSLWGRTPEAFF.

The V and J genes are TRBV5-6 and TRBJ2-7; D is ambiguous. Germline loops: CDR1 SGHDT, CDR2 YYEEEE. The CDR3 has 17 amino acids. Between the trimmed V and J ends, which lost 4 bases and 2 bases, there was a span of 22 bases. The CDR3 here is CASSPRAPDRPAYEQYF. For the CDR3, the DNA is TGTGCCAGCAGCCCGCGAGCCCCGGACCGTCCAGCCTACGAGCAGTACTTC.

V gene TRBV7-5 combines with J gene TRBJ2-1; the D call in the table, TRBD2, was not verified against the DNA. TRBV7-5 is a listed pseudogene. The CDR3 extends over 15 amino acids. CDR3 amino acids: CVRSLWTSAYNEQFF. The CDR3 DNA sequence: TGTGTCAGAAGCTTATGGACTAGCGCCTACAATGAGCAGTTCTTC.

The rearrangement joins TRBV28 to TRBJ2-7; no clear D. Trimming stripped 5 bases from V and 4 bases from J, with 15 bases between. The CDR3 consists of 14 residues. Germline V lookup: CDR1 MDHEN, CDR2 SYDVKM. This chain's CDR3 is CASSPRTSTYEQYF. As DNA, the CDR3 is TGTGCCAGCAGTCCCCGCACCAGTACTTACGAGCAGTACTTC. The full variable domain, rest sourced from reference TRBV28 and TRBJ2-7, is DVKVTQSSRYLVKRTGEKVFLECVQDMDHENMFWYRQDPGLGLRLIYFSYDVKMKEKGDIPEGYSVSREKKERFSLILESASTNQTSMYLCASSPRTSTYEQYFGPGTRLTVT.

This rearrangement joins TRBV2 to TRBJ2-3; D is uncertain. V lost 7 bases and J 4 bases, leaving 12 bases between the germline ends. The CDR3 runs to 13 residues. Germline V gene sequence: CDR1 SNHLY, CDR2 FYNNEI. The CDR3 loop reads CASKESYADTQYF. The CDR3 DNA reads TGTGCCAGCAAGGAGTCGTACGCAGATACGCAGTATTTT.

The J gene is TRBJ2-1, the V gene TRBV27; maybe TRBD2 (6 bases). Germline V gene lookup returns CDR1 MNHEY and CDR2 SMNVEV (reference sequence). V dropped 6 bases and J dropped 4 bases, with 16 bases sitting between them. The CDR3 spans 15 residues. This CDR3 is CASRLRLGDYNEQFF. The CDR3 coding sequence is TGTGCCAGCAGACTCCGACTAGGAGATTACAATGAGCAGTTCTTC.

The chain employs TRBV28 and TRBJ2-7; TRBD2 matches at 13 bases. CDR3 size: 15 residues. The V and J ends lost 6 bases and 4 bases, in that order; junction bases with no gene match: 6. CDR1 and CDR2 from the germline V gene are MDHEN and SYDVKM. The CDR3 DNA reads TGTGCCAGCAGCACCGGGACTAGCGGGATGTACGAGCAGTACTTC. Its translation: CASSTGTSGMYEQYF.

This chain joins TRBV20-1 and TRBJ2-7, with no clear D. This CDR3 region has 11 residues. Germline CDR1 and CDR2: DFQATT and SNEGSKA (reference sequence). The V end lost 4 bases, the J end lost 3 bases, and 7 bases lay between the germline ends. In DNA, the CDR3 is TGCAGTGCTACGCCCATCTACGAGCAGTACTTC. Translated: CSATPIYEQYF.

The chain couples TRBV28 to TRBJ2-3, with D perhaps assigned TRBD1 or TRBD2 (5 bases each). The CDR3 has 16 amino acids. Germline V gene data show CDR1 as MDHEN and CDR2 as SYDVKM. Deletions cut 2 bases from V and 4 bases from J, with 16 bases between. The chain's CDR3 is CASSLGGWNRPDTQYF. CDR3 nucleotides: TGTGCCAGCAGTTTAGGGGGATGGAATAGGCCAGATACGCAGTATTTT.

The chain couples TRBV9 to TRBJ2-1; 9 nucleotides align to TRBD2. This CDR3 is built from 16 residues. CDR1 SGDLS and CDR2 YYNGEE come from the germline V gene. V lost 1 base to trimming and J lost 7 bases; unmatched junction nucleotides: 9. DNA for the CDR3: TGTGCCAGCAGCGTACGACAGGGACTAGCAGGGAATGAGCAGTTCTTC. Translation gives CASSVRQGLAGNEQFF.

The chain is built from TRBV27 and TRBJ2-2; tentatively, D is TRBD2 (6 bases). This CDR3 has 16 residues. Between the trimmed V and J ends, which lost 3 bases and 3 bases, there was a span of 14 bases. Germline V gene data show CDR1 as MNHEY and CDR2 as SMNVEV (reference sequence). In nucleotides, the CDR3 is TGTGCCAGCAGTTTGGGTCCGGGAGCGTACACCGGGGAGCTGTTTTTT. It encodes CASSLGPGAYTGELFF.

V and J are TRBV6-6 and TRBJ2-7; D not certain. The CDR3 has 11 residues. Trimming cost V 2 bases and J 5 bases, with 4 bases left between them. Germline CDR1 and CDR2: MNHNY and SVGAGI (reference sequence). In DNA form, the CDR3 reads TGTGCCAGCAGTTACCTGGACGAGCAGTACTTC. This gives the protein CASSYLDEQYF.

The chain links TRBV27 to TRBJ2-7; D perhaps matches TRBD1 (6 bases). There are 14 residues in the CDR3. Per germline, CDR1 MNHEY and CDR2 SMNVEV (reference sequence). Trimming left V 4 bases short and J 4 bases short, with 14 bases between. CDR3 sequence (DNA): TGTGCCAGCAGTTCGTTACAGGGCCAGTACGAGCAGTACTTC. It translates to CASSSLQGQYEQYF.

This clone was seen just once. This chain uses TRBV5-1 with TRBJ2-7; a weak D match, TRBD1 (6 bases). The V gene's germline CDR1 is SGHRS and CDR2 YFSETQ. The CDR3 totals 17 residues. V was pared by 3 bases and J by 0 bases, with 19 bases between. CDR3 in DNA: TGCGCCAGCAGCTGGGACCGGAAGACAGGCCCCTCCTACGAGCAGTACTTC. Protein product: CASSWDRKTGPSYEQYF.

The chain combines TRBV10-3 with TRBJ2-3, with D possibly matching TRBD1 (5 bases). Trimming took 5 bases from V and 2 from J, leaving 11 bases between them. CDR1 is ENHRY and CDR2 is SYGVKD in the germline V gene. The CDR3 is made up of 14 amino acids. CDR3 in amino acids: CAISLQGPTDTQYF. The CDR3 DNA reads as TGTGCCATCAGTCTCCAGGGCCCCACAGATACGCAGTATTTT.

The rearrangement links TRBV5-1 to TRBJ2-7; maybe TRBD2 (6 bases). In germline, CDR1 is SGHRS, CDR2 YFSETQ. The length of the CDR3 is 17 residues. V was cut by 1 base and J by 3 bases, with 20 bases left in between. The CDR3: CASSLYALAPEGYEQYF. For the CDR3, the DNA is TGCGCCAGCAGCTTGTATGCTCTAGCCCCGGAGGGCTACGAGCAGTACTTC.

The chain recombines TRBV5-1 with TRBJ2-5; D remains unclear. V was trimmed by 1 base and J by 4 bases, leaving 17 bases between them. The germline CDR1 and CDR2 sequences are SGHRS and YFSETQ. The CDR3 has 16 residues. The CDR3 is CASSLNPGSYLETQYF. The CDR3 DNA is TGCGCCAGCAGCTTGAACCCCGGGTCTTATTTAGAGACCCAGTACTTC.

The genes are TRBV11-2 and TRBJ2-7, with D uncertain. In germline, CDR1 is SGHAT, CDR2 FQNNGV. V lost 1 base, J lost 3 bases, and 4 bases lay in between. CDR3 length: 12 amino acids. The DNA of the CDR3 is TGTGCCAGCAGCTTAGTAGGCTACGAGCAGTACTTC. Protein product: CASSLVGYEQYF. The full variable domain, with the rest looked up from reference TRBV11-2 and TRBJ2-7, is EAGVAQSPRYKIIEKRQSVAFWCNPISGHATLYWYQQILGQGPKLLIQFQNNGVVDDSQLPKDRFSAERLKGVDSTLKIQPAKLEDSAVYLCASSLVGYEQYFGPGTRLTVT.

The chain links TRBV2 to TRBJ2-7, with D hard to call. The CDR3 runs 15 residues. V shed 1 base and J shed 3 bases, with 13 bases lying between them. CDR1 is SNHLY, CDR2 FYNNEI, per germline. In DNA form, the CDR3 reads TGTGCCAGCAGTGAAGGGGGTGAGAGAGGCTACGAGCAGTACTTC. Its protein is CASSEGGERGYEQYF.

The gene calls are TRBV27 and TRBJ2-7; TRBD1 might be the D (7 bases). CDR1 and CDR2 from the germline V gene are MNHEY and SMNVEV (reference sequence). This CDR3 region has 16 residues. V was clipped by 6 bases and J by 6 bases, with 24 bases between them. CDR3 sequence: CASSLLSGLKGAEQYF. The CDR3 bases are TGTGCCAGCAGCCTCCTTTCAGGACTAAAGGGGGCCGAGCAGTACTTC.